The 28 T cell receptor beta chains given below trace back to one sample, sequenced in a study of shared clonotypes between healthy human individuals. Naive CD8 cells comprised CD45RO-negative, CCR7-positively selected cells, excluding terminally differentiated effector memory CD45RA+ cells. Produced via immunoSEQ multiplex PCR; TCRdb's table is partial and in-frame only. The sample has hundreds of thousands of clones, around 95% seen once. The sequenced sample was naive CD8+ T cells sorted from blood. Source of these receptors: a woman aged 25 to 45 in good health.

The V call is TRBV7-9, the J call TRBJ2-1, with 9 nucleotides matching TRBD2. Germline CDR1 is SEHNR and CDR2 is FQNEAQ (reference sequence). Trimming cost V 3 bases and J 8 bases; bases outside gene matches: 2. The CDR3 spans 13 residues. DNA of the CDR3: TGTGCCAGCAGCTTCGGACTAGCGTATGAGCAGTTCTTC. This translates into CASSFGLAYEQFF.

V usage is TRBV7-9 and J usage is TRBJ1-4; D is undetermined. V was trimmed by 6 bases and J by 7 bases, leaving 9 bases between them. Per germline, CDR1 SEHNR and CDR2 FQNEAQ (reference sequence). The CDR3 covers 12 residues. The chain's CDR3 is CASSDGGEKLFF. The CDR3 DNA reads as TGTGCCAGCAGTGACGGAGGTGAAAAACTGTTTTTT.

This clone was seen a single time. V is TRBV14 and J is TRBJ2-2; the D gene is possibly TRBD1 (6 bases). Trimming pared 4 bases from V and 3 bases from J, leaving 15 bases between. Looked up from germline, CDR1 is SGHDN and CDR2 is FVKESK. CDR3 length: 16 residues. CDR3 in DNA: TGTGCCAGCAGCCCAACAGGGTGGCGAGACACCGGGGAGCTGTTTTTT. Translating it yields CASSPTGWRDTGELFF.

This clone appeared a single time. This chain connects TRBV2 to TRBJ1-1; no definite D call. V was pared by 8 bases and J by 0 bases, with 7 bases between. CDR1 and CDR2 from the germline V gene are SNHLY and FYNNEI. The CDR3 covers 12 residues. CDR3 protein: CASGRLNTEAFF. DNA for the CDR3: TGTGCCAGCGGCCGGTTGAACACTGAAGCTTTCTTT.

The CDR3 nucleotides read TGTGCCACCAGACAGACAGAGTCCAATCAGCCCCAGCATTTT. It translates to CATRQTESNQPQHF. The J gene is TRBJ1-5, the V gene TRBV15; D is perhaps TRBD1 (5 bases). The V and J ends lost 6 bases and 3 bases respectively, with 12 bases between them. Per the germline V gene, CDR1 is LNHNV and CDR2 is YYDKDF (reference sequence). This CDR3 has 14 amino acids.

The chain joins TRBV10-3 to TRBJ2-2, with TRBD2 matching 9 bases. The CDR3 is 14 amino acids. V shed 8 bases and J 6 bases; nucleotides not matched to a gene: 7. Germline CDR1 and CDR2: ENHRY and SYGVKD. The CDR3 loop reads CAISRGRVAGELFF. The CDR3 region has the DNA TGTGCCATCTCTCGCGGGAGGGTTGCCGGGGAGCTGTTTTTT.

The chain combines TRBV7-8 with TRBJ1-4; perhaps TRBD1 as D (6 bases). CDR1 and CDR2 (germline): SGHVS, FQNEAQ. The CDR3 runs to 15 residues. V was shortened by 6 bases and J by 5 bases, with 16 bases between the two germline ends. This chain's CDR3 is CASRPPGTLNEKLFF. In nucleotides, the CDR3 is TGTGCCAGCAGACCCCCCGGGACATTGAATGAAAAACTGTTTTTT.

The chain recombines TRBV12-5 with TRBJ1-3; D remains unclear. The CDR3 totals 21 residues. Germline loops: CDR1 LGHNT, CDR2 FRNRAP. V was shortened by 5 bases and J by 0 bases, with 29 bases between the two germline ends. The DNA of the CDR3 is TGTGCTAGTGGTCTTGTCAAATTCCACCCCGGCTCCCTTGGCTCTGGAAACACCATATATTTT. Translation gives CASGLVKFHPGSLGSGNTIYF.

The chain combines TRBV9 with TRBJ1-2, with D possibly being TRBD1 (5 bases). Trimming removed 0 bases at V and 4 bases at J, with 7 bases between. Germline loops: CDR1 SGDLS, CDR2 YYNGEE. There are 13 residues in the CDR3. CDR3 DNA sequence: TGTGCCAGCAGCGTAGGACAGTCCTATGGCTACACCTTC. Its protein is CASSVGQSYGYTF.

The V gene is TRBV19, the J gene TRBJ2-1; D call uncertain. Per the germline V gene, CDR1 is LNHDA and CDR2 is SQIVND (reference sequence). The V end was cut by 7 bases, the J end by 5 bases, with 12 bases between. This CDR3 is 13 amino acids long. CDR3 residues: CASKELNNNEQFF. The DNA for the CDR3 is TGTGCCAGTAAAGAATTAAACAACAATGAGCAGTTCTTC. Using reference TRBV19 and TRBJ2-1 for the parts outside the CDR3, the full variable domain is DGGITQSPKYLFRKEGQNVTLSCEQNLNHDAMYWYRQDPGQGLRLIYYSQIVNDFQKGDIAEGYSVSREKKESFPLTVTSAQKNPTAFYLCASKELNNNEQFFGPGTRLTVL.

The V and J genes are TRBV28 and TRBJ2-1; D ambiguous. Germline V gives CDR1 MDHEN, CDR2 SYDVKM. Trimming left V 2 bases short and J 10 bases short, with 9 bases between. CDR3 length equals 12 residues. CDR3 in amino acids: CASSLRYGEQFF. The CDR3 coding sequence is TGTGCCAGCAGTTTACGGTACGGGGAGCAGTTCTTC.

The chain uses TRBV29-1 and TRBJ1-1; tentatively, D is TRBD1 (5 bases). V lost 3 bases to trimming and J lost 1 base, with 9 bases between them. CDR3 length: 13 amino acids. Germline CDR1 SQVTM, CDR2 ANQGSEA. This CDR3 is CSVDYTGNTEAFF. The CDR3 nucleotides read TGCAGCGTTGATTATACAGGGAACACTGAAGCTTTCTTT. Together with reference TRBV29-1 and TRBJ1-1, the CDR3 gives the full variable domain: SAVISQKPSRDICQRGTSLTIQCQVDSQVTMMFWYRQQPGQSLTLIATANQGSEATYESGFVIDKFPISRPNLTFSTLTVSNMSPEDSSIYLCSVDYTGNTEAFFGQGTRLTVV.

The chain employs TRBV7-9 and TRBJ2-7; 11 nucleotides line up with TRBD1. CDR1 SEHNR and CDR2 FQNEAQ come from the germline V gene (reference sequence). J lost 7 bases, V lost 5 bases, and 7 bases had no gene match. The CDR3 loop spans 14 amino acids. CDR3: CASSMDRGLEEQYF. For the CDR3, the DNA is TGTGCCAGCAGCATGGACAGGGGGCTAGAGGAGCAGTACTTC.

The chain employs TRBV6-1 and TRBJ1-1; weak D call: TRBD1 (5 bases). This CDR3 spans 17 amino acids. V was trimmed by 0 bases and J by 7 bases, leaving 21 bases between them. Germline CDR1 reads MNHNS; CDR2 reads SASEGT. The CDR3 DNA is TGTGCCAGCAGTGAAGCCAATCCCCGGCGGGGCGGGGGTGAAGCTTTCTTT. As protein: CASSEANPRRGGGEAFF.

This chain links TRBV28 with TRBJ1-1; TRBD1 might be the D (5 bases). Germline loops: CDR1 MDHEN, CDR2 SYDVKM. The CDR3 extends over 16 amino acids. V lost 6 bases and J lost 0, with 17 bases in between. The CDR3 spells CASSLRARGVNTEAFF. CDR3 bases: TGTGCCAGCAGCCTCCGGGCTCGGGGCGTGAACACTGAAGCTTTCTTT. Full variable domain (outside the CDR3, taken from reference TRBV28 and TRBJ1-1): DVKVTQSSRYLVKRTGEKVFLECVQDMDHENMFWYRQDPGLGLRLIYFSYDVKMKEKGDIPEGYSVSREKKERFSLILESASTNQTSMYLCASSLRARGVNTEAFFGQGTRLTVV.

This sequence joins TRBV5-1 and TRBJ2-7; 9 bases are shared with TRBD1. After removal of 5 bases from V and 0 bases from J, the junction contained 6 bases not matched to a gene. The CDR3 is made up of 15 amino acids. Germline assignment: CDR1 SGHRS and CDR2 YFSETQ. CDR3 bases: TGCGCCAGCAGGACCGGGACAGGGCCCTCCTACGAGCAGTACTTC. Its translation is CASRTGTGPSYEQYF.

This CDR3 is CASSLYRDYTGELFF. CDR3 nucleotides: TGTGCCAGCAGCTTATACAGAGACTACACCGGGGAGCTGTTTTTT. This rearrangement joins TRBV5-4 to TRBJ2-2; D remains ambiguous. The CDR3 extends over 15 amino acids. The germline CDR1 and CDR2 sequences are SGHNT and YYREEE (reference sequence). V shed 2 bases and J shed 3 bases, with 11 bases lying between them.

This chain links TRBV7-2 with TRBJ2-7; D remains unclear. The CDR3 runs 13 residues. V was cut by 1 base and J by 3 bases, with 7 bases left in between. Germline assignment: CDR1 SGHTA and CDR2 FQGNSA. CDR3 coding DNA: TGTGCCAGCAGCTTAGGCCCTCTCTACGAGCAGTACTTC. As protein: CASSLGPLYEQYF.

V is TRBV11-2 and J is TRBJ2-7, with 9 positions matching TRBD1. The CDR3 has 13 residues. Germline CDR1 is SGHAT and CDR2 is FQNNGV. V was clipped by 4 bases and J by 6 bases; unmatched bases: 4. The CDR3 DNA follows: TGTGCCAGCAGCTCCGGGACAGGGTTCGAGCAGTACTTC. Protein product: CASSSGTGFEQYF.

The chain combines TRBV29-1 with TRBJ1-1; D is ambiguous. Trimming cost V 4 bases and J 0 bases, with 6 bases left between them. This CDR3 contains 12 residues. The germline V gene encodes CDR1 SQVTM and CDR2 ANQGSEA. The CDR3 DNA is TGCAGCGTTGTAGATATGAACACTGAAGCTTTCTTT. Its protein product is CSVVDMNTEAFF.

The V call is TRBV9, the J call TRBJ2-2; 12 bases are shared with TRBD2. Germline trimming cut 4 bases from V and 7 bases from J; bases unmatched to any gene: 2. In germline, CDR1 is SGDLS, CDR2 YYNGEE. CDR3 length equals 14 residues. The CDR3 is CASSTSGRIGELFF. The CDR3 bases are TGTGCCAGCAGCACTAGCGGGAGGATCGGGGAGCTGTTTTTT.

CDR3 bases: TGTGCCTGGAGTGTGGTTCAGAGTTACGAGCAGTACTTC. It translates to CAWSVVQSYEQYF. The rearrangement joins TRBV30 to TRBJ2-7, with D uncertain. V was clipped by 0 bases and J by 4 bases, with 10 bases between them. The CDR3 runs to 13 residues. Germline V gene sequence: CDR1 GTSNPN, CDR2 SVGIG (reference sequence).

The rearrangement links TRBV10-1 to TRBJ2-5, with TRBD2 identical over 12 bases. This CDR3 spans 15 amino acids. Germline lookup yields CDR1 WNHNN and CDR2 SYGVQD (reference sequence). V lost 4 bases, J lost 3 bases, and 3 bases stayed unmatched. The CDR3 DNA follows: TGCGCCAGCAGTGGGAGACTAGCGGGAGAAGAGACCCAGTACTTC. Amino acids: CASSGRLAGEETQYF.

The chain carries TRBV28 and TRBJ1-1, with TRBD1 matching over 8 bases. From germline, CDR1 is MDHEN and CDR2 SYDVKM. This CDR3 has 16 residues. J lost 4 bases, V lost 4 bases, and 11 bases had no gene match. The DNA of the CDR3 is TGTGCCAGCAGTTACAAACTTGGACAGGGAGGCACTGAAGCTTTCTTT. It yields the protein CASSYKLGQGGTEAFF.

The rearrangement joins TRBV5-4 to TRBJ2-2, with a possible D match to TRBD2 (6 bases). Trimming cost V 4 bases and J 4 bases, with 14 bases left between them. This CDR3 has 15 amino acids. Germline CDR1 SGHNT, CDR2 YYREEE (reference sequence). The chain's CDR3 is CASSPEEGTTGELFF. As DNA, the CDR3 is TGTGCCAGCAGCCCGGAGGAGGGAACCACCGGGGAGCTGTTTTTT.

The V gene is TRBV7-9, the J gene TRBJ1-1; TRBD1 is a possible D gene (5 bases). The CDR3 consists of 14 residues. Trimming stripped 3 bases from V and 8 bases from J, with 16 bases between. Germline values: CDR1 SEHNR, CDR2 FQNEAQ (reference sequence). This chain's CDR3 is CASSLGGLYREAFF. The CDR3 DNA is TGTGCCAGCAGCTTGGGGGGTTTATACAGGGAAGCTTTCTTT.

The gene calls are TRBV7-9 and TRBJ2-3; D is unresolved. There are 12 residues in the CDR3. Germline assignment: CDR1 SEHNR and CDR2 FQNEAQ (reference sequence). V lost 2 bases and J lost 4, with 4 bases in between. The CDR3 bases are TGTGCCAGCAGCTTACTTGCAGATACGCAGTATTTT. Translation: CASSLLADTQYF.

This clone has just one count. The chain employs TRBV30 and TRBJ1-3; D unclear. The CDR3 covers 13 residues. Per germline, CDR1 GTSNPN and CDR2 SVGIG (reference sequence). Trimming removed 2 bases from V and 7 bases from J, with 12 bases in between. The CDR3 loop is CAWSFDPRNTIYF. The CDR3 DNA reads TGTGCCTGGAGTTTTGACCCCCGGAACACCATATATTTT.